The entry below gives a single T cell receptor (beta chain) sequence along with its context. In the authors' methods: Amplification with reference gene primers provided the estimates of nucleated cell counts. TCRdb's table, derived via immunoSEQ multiplex PCR, lists solely in-frame clones and lacks some. V, J and clone size were drawn from that table, and D and trimming were deduced from the DNA. In the table there are 220,000 or so clones, approximately 81% of which are singletons. These data originate in a study of blood T cell repertoires in COVID-19. Overall study context: Acute and convalescent COVID-19 specimens originated in the United States, Italy and Spain. The cDNA or gDNA used as material had been derived from T cells, B-cell-depleted T cells, or PBMCs.

V was pared by 5 bases and J by 13 bases, with 21 bases between. This CDR3 contains 14 residues. CDR1 KGHSH and CDR2 LQKENI come from the germline V gene. The clonotype originates from a woman in her fifties or sixties who had recovered from COVID-19. The sequencing sample was made of peripheral blood. J is TRBJ2-1 and V is TRBV18; no clear D gene. CDR3 DNA: TGTGCCAGCTCATCAGACTCCTCGACGGCAGATCAGTTCTTC. This codes for CASSSDSSTADQFF.